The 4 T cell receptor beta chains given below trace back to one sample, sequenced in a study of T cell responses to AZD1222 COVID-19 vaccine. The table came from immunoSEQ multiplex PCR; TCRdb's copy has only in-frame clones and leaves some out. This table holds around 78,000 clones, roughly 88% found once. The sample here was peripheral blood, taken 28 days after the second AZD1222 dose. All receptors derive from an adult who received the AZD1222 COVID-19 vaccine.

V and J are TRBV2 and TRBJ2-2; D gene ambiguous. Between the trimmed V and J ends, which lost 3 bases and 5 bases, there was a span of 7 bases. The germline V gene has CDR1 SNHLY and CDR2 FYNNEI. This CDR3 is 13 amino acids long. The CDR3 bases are TGTGCCAGCAGTGATCTACCTACCGGGGAGCTGTTTTTT. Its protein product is CASSDLPTGELFF.

Here the CDR3 reads CASSPGQRYNEQFF. CDR3 nucleotides: TGTGCCAGCAGCCCCGGGCAGAGATACAATGAGCAGTTCTTC. This chain connects TRBV7-2 to TRBJ2-1; D gene ambiguous. The CDR3 contains 14 residues. The V end was cut by 5 bases, the J end by 4 bases, with 12 bases between. Germline V gene sequence: CDR1 SGHTA, CDR2 FQGNSA.

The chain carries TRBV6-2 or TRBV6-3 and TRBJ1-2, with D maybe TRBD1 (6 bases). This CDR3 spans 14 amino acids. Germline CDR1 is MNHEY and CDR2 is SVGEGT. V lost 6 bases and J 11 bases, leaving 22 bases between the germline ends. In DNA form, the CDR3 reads TGTGCCAGCAGCCGTCGGACAGCCGGAGATCTGTACACCTTC. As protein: CASSRRTAGDLYTF.

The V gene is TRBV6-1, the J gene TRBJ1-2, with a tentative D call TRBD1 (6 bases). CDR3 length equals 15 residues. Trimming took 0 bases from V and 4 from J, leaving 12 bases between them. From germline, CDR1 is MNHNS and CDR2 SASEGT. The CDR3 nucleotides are TGTGCCAGCAGTGAAGCATACAGGGAAGGCTATGGCTACACCTTC. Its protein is CASSEAYREGYGYTF.